Detailed here is one T cell receptor (beta chain). Its target is unknown. The entry originates in a study of PD-1 blockade in mismatch repair-deficient tumors. Study details: Patients had eleven to twelve mismatch repair-deficient cancer types, all previously treated and progressing.

The germline gives CDR1 SGHVS, CDR2 FNYEAQ. After removal of 2 bases from V and 2 bases from J, the junction contained 20 bases not matched to a gene. The CDR3 runs to 22 residues. Study-wide results and caveats: Rapid post-treatment expansion, then contraction, generally preceding radiologic response, marked tumor-resident clones.

Mismatch repair deficiency was confirmed in all patients, by PCR or immunohistochemistry. TCR sequencing covered a few patients who responded to pembrolizumab. Clones were read by immunoSEQ multiplex PCR, and TCRdb kept only the in-frame ones, dropping some. The table records about 38,000 clones, approximately 85% of them present only once. V gene TRBV7-6 combines with J gene TRBJ2-7; TRBD2 matches 14 bases. This TCR came from an adult with mismatch repair-deficient cancer. The starting material was peripheral blood, obtained 75 to 85 weeks after starting pembrolizumab. The CDR3 loop reads CASSLRPSPGLAGAVATYEQYF. The CDR3 DNA reads as TGTGCCAGCAGCTTAAGACCATCACCGGGACTAGCGGGAGCCGTGGCGACCTACGAGCAGTACTTC.